This entry lists 25 T cell receptor beta chains sequenced from one sample in a study of beta chain features in type 1 diabetes. Findings of the study overall: TCRB CDR3s were moderately but significantly shorter in Type 1 diabetes patients in all four CD4+ subsets.

No antigens are known for them. TCRB transcripts that were expressed got sequenced, as all of the isolated RNA had been reverse transcribed. Clones were read by immunoSEQ multiplex PCR, and TCRdb kept only the in-frame ones, dropping some. The sample includes more than 300,000 clones, approximately 10% of them seen just once. Material: central memory CD4+ T cells from blood. These receptors were collected from a young man with type 1 diabetes.

This clone was detected a few times. V gene TRBV19 combines with J gene TRBJ1-2, with 7 bases lining up with TRBD1. Germline assignment: CDR1 LNHDA and CDR2 SQIVND (reference sequence). V shed 5 bases and J 4 bases; nucleotides not matched to a gene: 7. This CDR3 has 14 residues. The CDR3 bases are TGTGCCAGTAGTGCCCGGACAGGCAGCTATGGCTACACCTTC. This translates into CASSARTGSYGYTF.

This clone was seen ten or more times. The genes are TRBV7-9 and TRBJ2-3; 8 positions match TRBD1. V was pared by 3 bases and J by 2 bases, with 7 bases of the junction left unmatched. The CDR3 has 16 residues. Germline V gene data show CDR1 as SEHNR and CDR2 as FQNEAQ (reference sequence). The CDR3 reads CASSFLDRGDTDTQYF. The CDR3 DNA reads TGTGCCAGCAGCTTCCTCGACAGGGGTGACACAGATACGCAGTATTTT.

The rearrangement joins TRBV27 to TRBJ1-2; 7 bases line up with TRBD1. This CDR3 region has 14 residues. Looked up from germline, CDR1 is MNHEY and CDR2 is SMNVEV (reference sequence). Losses at the gene ends were 7 bases for V and 4 bases for J; bases not matched to a gene: 9. The CDR3 nucleotides are TGTGCCAGCACGTCCCGGGACAGTGTCTATGGCTACACCTTC. This encodes CASTSRDSVYGYTF.

The CDR3 DNA is TGTGCCAGCAGCTTAACGACAGGGGATGGCTACACCTTC. Amino acid sequence: CASSLTTGDGYTF. J is TRBJ1-2 and V is TRBV11-2, with 8 positions matching TRBD1. The V gene's germline CDR1 is SGHAT and CDR2 FQNNGV. V trimming: 2 bases; J trimming: 6 bases; junction bases outside the gene matches: 2. The CDR3 is made up of 13 amino acids. Supplemented by reference TRBV11-2 and TRBJ1-2, the full variable domain reads EAGVAQSPRYKIIEKRQSVAFWCNPISGHATLYWYQQILGQGPKLLIQFQNNGVVDDSQLPKDRFSAERLKGVDSTLKIQPAKLEDSAVYLCASSLTTGDGYTFGSGTRLTVV.

The genes are TRBV6-5 and TRBJ2-7; 8 nucleotides line up with TRBD1. With V trimmed by 4 bases and J by 0 bases, 2 bases remained unmatched. Germline assignment: CDR1 MNHEY and CDR2 SVGAGI. The length of the CDR3 is 14 residues. CDR3 loop: CASSSDRDSYEQYF. Here the CDR3 DNA reads TGTGCCAGCAGTTCGGACAGGGACTCCTACGAGCAGTACTTC.

The V call is TRBV4-3, the J call TRBJ2-2, with TRBD2 matching over 10 bases. The V gene end was trimmed by 0 bases and the J gene end by 1 base; junction bases not matched to a gene: 11. From germline, CDR1 is LGHNA and CDR2 YSLEER. The CDR3 loop spans 20 amino acids. As DNA, the CDR3 is TGCGCCAGCAGCCAAGATCGGCAGCTAGCGGGGGCCGTGAACACCGGGGAGCTGTTTTTT. Its translation: CASSQDRQLAGAVNTGELFF.

The gene calls are TRBV9 and TRBJ2-5, with TRBD2 identical over 11 bases. The germline V gene encodes CDR1 SGDLS and CDR2 YYNGEE. The CDR3 spans 16 residues. Losses at the gene ends were 0 bases for V and 5 bases for J; bases not matched to a gene: 6. This chain's CDR3 is CASSVGSTSGGETQYF. Written as DNA, the CDR3 is TGTGCCAGCAGCGTAGGTTCCACTAGCGGGGGTGAGACCCAGTACTTC.

The chain joins TRBV11-2 to TRBJ2-7; 8 positions agree with TRBD1. The V gene's germline CDR1 is SGHAT and CDR2 FQNNGV. This CDR3 has 16 amino acids. The ends lost 5 bases at V and 2 bases at J; junction bases unmatched: 11. CDR3 residues: CASSPSGQGLPYEQYF. The CDR3 coding sequence is TGTGCCAGCAGCCCATCCGGACAGGGACTTCCCTACGAGCAGTACTTC. The whole variable domain, remainder taken from reference TRBV11-2 and TRBJ2-7, is EAGVAQSPRYKIIEKRQSVAFWCNPISGHATLYWYQQILGQGPKLLIQFQNNGVVDDSQLPKDRFSAERLKGVDSTLKIQPAKLEDSAVYLCASSPSGQGLPYEQYFGPGTRLTVT.

The V gene is TRBV7-2, the J gene TRBJ2-2, with TRBD2 as a possible D gene (5 bases). The CDR3 runs to 16 residues. V gave up 1 base and J gave up 5 bases, with 14 bases separating them. Germline V gene lookup returns CDR1 SGHTA and CDR2 FQGNSA. CDR3 loop: CASSLGSRVWTGELFF. The CDR3 bases are TGTGCCAGCAGCTTAGGTTCGAGGGTGTGGACCGGGGAGCTGTTTTTT.

This clone was detected a few times. The CDR3 nucleotides are TGTGCCAGCAGTTATTCGGACCCAGGTCAGCCCCAGCATTTT. Amino acids: CASSYSDPGQPQHF. The chain combines TRBV2 with TRBJ1-5; D call uncertain. Germline-derived CDR1 and CDR2 are SNHLY and FYNNEI. CDR3 length: 14 amino acids. Trimming shortened V by 5 bases and J by 6 bases, and 14 bases separated the two germline ends.

This clone was found a few times. DNA for the CDR3: TGTGCCAGCAGTGCCGGACAGGGTCTGAGGGAAAAACTGTTTTTT. Residues: CASSAGQGLREKLFF. This rearrangement joins TRBV6-5 to TRBJ1-4; TRBD1 matches 8 bases. V lost 5 bases and J lost 8; bases outside the gene matches: 10. Germline V lookup: CDR1 MNHEY, CDR2 SVGAGI. The CDR3 has 15 amino acids.

This sequence joins TRBV9 and TRBJ2-1, with D perhaps matching TRBD2 (6 bases). V was pared by 2 bases and J by 6 bases, with 18 bases between. There are 16 residues in the CDR3. Per germline, CDR1 SGDLS and CDR2 YYNGEE. This chain's CDR3 is CASSVGGTPGTNEQFF. The DNA of the CDR3 is TGTGCCAGCAGCGTTGGGGGGACTCCCGGTACCAATGAGCAGTTCTTC.

The chain joins TRBV10-3 to TRBJ2-5, with 10 bases matching TRBD1. Trimming at V came to 2 bases and at J to 1 base, leaving 10 bases not matched to a gene. Germline V CDR1 and CDR2: ENHRY, SYGVKD. The CDR3 is 18 amino acids. Here the CDR3 reads CAISERSGQGSSQETQYF. CDR3 coding DNA: TGTGCCATCAGTGAGCGATCGGGACAGGGGAGCTCCCAAGAGACCCAGTACTTC.

This clone was detected a few times. The rearrangement joins TRBV9 to TRBJ1-5; D not resolved. Germline CDR1 and CDR2: SGDLS and YYNGEE. The CDR3 contains 14 residues. V dropped 1 base and J dropped 2 bases, with 7 bases sitting between them. This CDR3 reads CASSVNSGNQPQHF. CDR3 bases: TGTGCCAGCAGCGTAAATTCCGGCAATCAGCCCCAGCATTTT.

This clone was detected many times. V gene TRBV6-1 combines with J gene TRBJ2-7; 8 bases map to TRBD1. CDR3 length: 18 residues. CDR1 and CDR2 from the germline V gene are MNHNS and SASEGT. V was pared by 4 bases and J by 3 bases, with 17 bases of the junction left unmatched. The CDR3 nucleotides read TGTGCCAGCAGTGTTAGGGACAGGCTCCGAGCTCGCGACTACGAGCAGTACTTC. It yields the protein CASSVRDRLRARDYEQYF.

The chain joins TRBV5-4 to TRBJ1-2; D may be TRBD1 (5 bases). CDR1 and CDR2 (germline): SGHNT, YYREEE (reference sequence). The length of the CDR3 is 14 residues. V was trimmed by 0 bases and J by 7 bases, leaving 13 bases between them. The CDR3 sequence: CASSLETRAGGYTF. In nucleotides, the CDR3 is TGTGCCAGCAGCTTGGAAACCAGGGCCGGTGGCTACACCTTC.

This chain connects TRBV11-2 to TRBJ1-1; the D is unclear. Trimming removed 5 bases at V and 6 bases at J, with 16 bases between. Looked up from germline, CDR1 is SGHAT and CDR2 is FQNNGV. This CDR3 comprises 14 residues. CDR3 amino acids: CASSLSWTLPEAFF. The CDR3 nucleotides read TGTGCCAGCAGCCTGTCCTGGACTCTGCCTGAAGCTTTCTTT.

This chain connects TRBV10-2 to TRBJ1-1; D is perhaps TRBD1 (5 bases). Trimming removed 3 bases from V and 7 bases from J, with 15 bases in between. The CDR3 contains 14 residues. The V gene's germline CDR1 is WSHSY and CDR2 SAAADI. CDR3 nucleotides: TGCGCCAGCAGTGAATACCAAGCGGGGGGTGAAGCTTTCTTT. The encoded protein is CASSEYQAGGEAFF.

This clone was seen more than once but under ten times. Other nucleotide sequences from this sample produce the same CDR3. The V call is TRBV2, the J call TRBJ2-3, with D unclear. This CDR3 is built from 11 residues. V was clipped by 4 bases and J by 6 bases, with 5 bases between them. Per germline, CDR1 SNHLY and CDR2 FYNNEI. The CDR3 reads CASSVADTQYF. The CDR3 DNA sequence: TGTGCCAGCAGTGTGGCCGATACGCAGTATTTT.

The CDR3 is CASSLVGTDSYEQYF. The CDR3 DNA reads TGTGCCAGCAGCTTAGTGGGGACAGACTCCTACGAGCAGTACTTC. The chain combines TRBV11-2 with TRBJ2-7, with 7 nucleotides matching TRBD1. The CDR3 consists of 15 residues. CDR1 SGHAT and CDR2 FQNNGV come from the germline V gene. V shed 1 base, J shed 0 bases, and the junction held 3 bases outside the gene matches.

The V gene is TRBV2, the J gene TRBJ1-5, with D possibly being TRBD1 (5 bases). Per the germline V gene, CDR1 is SNHLY and CDR2 is FYNNEI. The length of the CDR3 is 13 residues. Trimming shortened V by 6 bases and J by 2 bases, and 8 bases separated the two germline ends. In nucleotides, the CDR3 is TGTGCCAGCAGAAGGGACGGCAATCAGCCCCAGCATTTT. This encodes CASRRDGNQPQHF. The variable domain in full, with the rest retrieved from reference TRBV2 and TRBJ1-5, is EPEVTQTPSHQVTQMGQEVILRCVPISNHLYFYWYRQILGQKVEFLVSFYNNEISEKSEIFDDQFSVERPDGSNFTLKIRSTKLEDSAMYFCASRRDGNQPQHFGDGTRLSIL.

This clone was seen a handful of times. The chain couples TRBV7-2 to TRBJ2-7; tentatively, D is TRBD2 (6 bases). The CDR3 extends over 14 amino acids. Trimming removed 3 bases at V and 4 bases at J, with 13 bases between. Germline CDR1 reads SGHTA; CDR2 reads FQGNSA. The CDR3 coding sequence is TGTGCCAGCAGCTTCGGGGGTACCGGGTACGAGCAGTACTTC. Protein: CASSFGGTGYEQYF.

On this clone itself: One base away lies a much larger clone, so this may be a sequencing read error. CDR3 nucleotide sequence: TGTGCCAGCAGCTTCGGACTAGCGGACTACAATGAGCAGTTCTTC. It codes for CASSFGLADYNEQFF. This chain links TRBV5-8 with TRBJ2-1; 10 bases map to TRBD2. The trim removed 2 bases at V and 3 bases at J, leaving 2 bases unmatched. CDR3 length: 15 residues. Germline V CDR1 and CDR2: SGHTS, YDEGEE.

The V and J genes are TRBV4-3 and TRBJ2-3; TRBD2 agrees at 12 bases. CDR1 and CDR2 from the germline V gene are LGHNA and YSLEER. CDR3 length equals 15 residues. The trim removed 1 base at V and 5 bases at J, leaving 1 base unmatched. CDR3 in DNA: TGCGCCAGCAGCCAAGGGACTAGCGGGGAAGATACGCAGTATTTT. Translating it yields CASSQGTSGEDTQYF.

The chain is built from TRBV5-6 and TRBJ2-3, with D perhaps TRBD2 (5 bases). CDR3 size: 12 residues. Trimming stripped 3 bases from V and 7 bases from J, with 9 bases between. The germline V gene encodes CDR1 SGHDT and CDR2 YYEEEE. The CDR3 DNA follows: TGTGCCAGCAGCTCGGACTCACATACGCAGTATTTT. As protein: CASSSDSHTQYF.